This entry concerns a single T cell receptor (beta chain). What it binds is not known. These data are taken from a study of early T cells in non-severe SARS-CoV-2 infection. Background on the study: It was bulk RNA from unsorted whole blood that was sequenced, and the chains were unpaired.

Attachment of unique molecular identifiers was made to individual cDNA molecules. TCRdb itself ran the 5' RACE reads through MiXCR, one entry per CDR3 protein. The sample lists about 35,000 distinct CDR3 sequences, roughly 6% occurring once. General study findings and limits: A preference for anti-spike CD8 responses marked VDJdb matching, which missed private and CD4 specificities.

The sequence was obtained from an adult who was a healthcare worker with PCR-confirmed SARS-CoV-2 infection or an uninfected control (not recorded which). The sample comprised whole blood.

This chain's CDR3 is CASSRTGTQRETQYF. The CDR3 nucleotides are TGTGCCAGCAGCCGCACCGGGACCCAAAGAGAGACCCAGTACTTC. This chain joins TRBV5-5 and TRBJ2-5, with D possibly called TRBD1 or TRBD2 (5 bases each). The V end lost 4 bases, the J end lost 4 bases, and 17 bases lay between the germline ends. The germline gives CDR1 SGHKS, CDR2 YYEKEE (reference sequence). CDR3 size: 15 residues.